The 13 T cell receptor beta chains listed next were all sequenced from one sample in a study of response to subunit inactivated influenza vaccine. MiXCR, run by TCRdb on the RT-PCR reads, gives a single entry per CDR3 protein. The table has fewer than 750,000 distinct CDR3 sequences, 11% to 15% seen once. The source was PBMCs from blood, collected 11 to 12 days after vaccination. The receptors stem from a man aged 50 to 60 who received an inactivated influenza vaccine.

This clonotype showed up just a few times. The chain employs TRBV2 and TRBJ1-3, with a possible D match to TRBD1 (6 bases). V lost 1 base to trimming and J lost 10 bases, with 11 bases between them. The CDR3 length is 13 residues. Per the germline V gene, CDR1 is SNHLY and CDR2 is FYNNEI. CDR3 residues: CASSEDQGTTIYF. CDR3 bases: TGTGCCAGCAGTGAAGATCAGGGGACGACCATATATTTT.

The chain is built from TRBV7-2 and TRBJ2-1, with 8 bases fitting TRBD2. The J segment lost 7 bases and the V segment lost 5 bases, leaving 13 bases of the junction unmatched. Germline loops: CDR1 SGHTA, CDR2 FQGNSA. This CDR3 spans 16 amino acids. This CDR3 reads CASSRQVGGAANEQFF. The CDR3 DNA is TGTGCCAGCAGCCGGCAAGTCGGGGGGGCGGCAAATGAGCAGTTCTTC.

The chain has TRBV7-9 and TRBJ2-1, with 11 positions matching TRBD2. Germline V gene lookup returns CDR1 SEHNR and CDR2 FQNEAQ (reference sequence). This CDR3 comprises 17 residues. J gave up 4 bases and V 3 bases, and 8 bases lay outside the gene matches. CDR3 nucleotide sequence: TGTGCCAGCAGCTTCTTAGCGGGGGGGCTACTTTACAATGAGCAGTTCTTC. Its translation is CASSFLAGGLLYNEQFF.

The chain carries TRBV7-8 and TRBJ2-7; tentative D call: TRBD2 (6 bases). Germline CDR1 is SGHVS and CDR2 is FQNEAQ. This CDR3 spans 14 amino acids. With 7 bases removed from V and 2 bases from J, the gap between germline ends came to 15 bases. CDR3 loop: CASTRGAVAYEQYF. The CDR3 nucleotides read TGTGCCAGCACCCGCGGGGCGGTTGCCTACGAGCAGTACTTC.

V and J are TRBV4-1 and TRBJ2-3; 7 nucleotides line up with TRBD1. Trimming took 4 bases from V and 2 from J; bases not matched to a gene: 6. CDR1 is MGHRA and CDR2 is YSYEKL in the germline V gene. This CDR3 has 15 amino acids. CDR3 nucleotides: TGCGCCAGCAGCCCGGGACAGTCGAACACAGATACGCAGTATTTT. The encoded protein is CASSPGQSNTDTQYF.

The chain carries TRBV12-3 or TRBV12-4 and TRBJ2-1; 10 bases agree with TRBD2. Trimming removed 4 bases from V and 7 bases from J; junction bases left unmatched: 25. The CDR3 covers 21 residues. Here the CDR3 reads CASSSFLPLASGSLTRNEQFF. For the CDR3, the DNA is TGTGCCAGCAGTTCATTTCTCCCCCTGGCTAGCGGGAGTTTAACAAGGAATGAGCAGTTCTTC.

The rearrangement uses TRBV27 and TRBJ2-5, with 7 positions matching TRBD2. Germline V gene lookup returns CDR1 MNHEY and CDR2 SMNVEV (reference sequence). The CDR3 spans 15 residues. Trimming cost V 6 bases and J 4 bases; bases outside gene matches: 11. DNA of the CDR3: TGTGCCAGCAGCTCTCGCCGGGACTACAGAGAGACCCAGTACTTC. As protein: CASSSRRDYRETQYF.

This clonotype was picked up many times. V gene TRBV12-3 or TRBV12-4 combines with J gene TRBJ2-7, with D possibly TRBD1 on 6 matching bases. Between the trimmed V and J ends, which lost 2 bases and 7 bases, there was a span of 21 bases. The CDR3 is made up of 16 amino acids. The CDR3 nucleotides read TGTGCCAGCAGTTTAATCCCGGGACATATGACTGGGGAGCAGTACTTC. Its protein product is CASSLIPGHMTGEQYF.

This clonotype occurred a few times. Here the CDR3 reads CASSLGGGGGTYNEQFF. CDR3 coding DNA: TGTGCCAGCAGCTTAGGGGGAGGGGGAGGAACCTACAATGAGCAGTTCTTC. The chain carries TRBV11-2 and TRBJ2-1; D is perhaps TRBD2 (7 bases). The CDR3 has 17 residues. V was shortened by 1 base and J by 2 bases, with 15 bases between the two germline ends. Per germline, CDR1 SGHAT and CDR2 FQNNGV. The whole variable domain, filled in from reference TRBV11-2 and TRBJ2-1, reads EAGVAQSPRYKIIEKRQSVAFWCNPISGHATLYWYQQILGQGPKLLIQFQNNGVVDDSQLPKDRFSAERLKGVDSTLKIQPAKLEDSAVYLCASSLGGGGGTYNEQFFGPGTRLTVL.

The V call is TRBV2, the J call TRBJ2-7; D ambiguous. Germline V gives CDR1 SNHLY, CDR2 FYNNEI. The germline V and J ends were trimmed by 3 bases and 2 bases, with 8 bases remaining between them. CDR3 length: 13 residues. The CDR3 DNA reads TGTGCCAGCAGTGACCGCATCGCCTACGAGCAGTACTTC. Amino acid sequence: CASSDRIAYEQYF.

In its sample, this clonotype was seen once. This sequence joins TRBV7-8 and TRBJ2-3, with D hard to call. This CDR3 region has 13 residues. Germline CDR1 is SGHVS and CDR2 is FQNEAQ. The ends were cut back, 4 bases at V and 2 bases at J, with 7 bases in the middle. The CDR3 region has the DNA TGTGCCAGCAGCTCGTTCACCACAGATACGCAGTATTTT. It specifies CASSSFTTDTQYF. Based on the CDR3 plus reference TRBV7-8 and TRBJ2-3, the full variable domain is GAGVSQSPRYKVAKRGQDVALRCDPISGHVSLFWYQQALGQGPEFLTYFQNEAQLDKSGLPSDRFFAERPEGSVSTLKIQRTQQEDSAVYLCASSSFTTDTQYFGPGTRLTVL.

This clonotype was observed a few times. The chain joins TRBV2 to TRBJ2-3; D call uncertain. The CDR3 loop spans 14 amino acids. Germline assignment: CDR1 SNHLY and CDR2 FYNNEI. V lost 3 bases, J lost 2 bases, and 9 bases lay in between. The CDR3: CASSDGVITDTQYF. CDR3 in DNA: TGTGCCAGCAGTGACGGTGTGATCACAGATACGCAGTATTTT.

The chain combines TRBV4-2 with TRBJ2-3, with 8 bases that match TRBD2. CDR3 size: 16 residues. J gave up 1 base and V 4 bases, and 7 bases lay outside the gene matches. CDR1 and CDR2 (germline): LGHNA, YNFKEQ. CDR3 sequence: CASSPRLSGGTDTQYF. CDR3 DNA sequence: TGTGCCAGCAGCCCTCGGCTTAGCGGGGGCACAGATACGCAGTATTTT.